These 18 T cell receptor beta chains were all obtained from the same sample, sequenced in a study of blood T cells in healthy people across ages. Using a J-beta primer mix together with a sample-barcoded 5' primer, a second PCR was run for roughly 6 to 11 cycles. TCRdb re-analysed the 5' RACE reads in MiXCR, keeping a single row per CDR3 protein. The table has 1.5 million to 2 million distinct CDR3 sequences, roughly two fifths seen once. Sequencing was performed on blood. The source is a human donor in good health.

This chain uses TRBV7-6 with TRBJ2-5; TRBD2 aligns across 10 bases. From germline, CDR1 is SGHVS and CDR2 FNYEAQ. This CDR3 region has 13 residues. Trimming at V came to 6 bases and at J to 5 bases, leaving 3 bases not matched to a gene. This chain's CDR3 is CASRLSGGETQYF. DNA for the CDR3: TGTGCCAGCAGACTTAGCGGGGGGGAGACCCAGTACTTC.

This clonotype was counted a single time. J is TRBJ2-4 and V is TRBV12-3 or TRBV12-4, with D possibly TRBD2 on 5 matching bases. The J call could be wrong; TRBJ2-7 is a better fit for the DNA end. This CDR3 comprises 16 residues. CDR3 in DNA: TGTGCCAGCAGTCCAACCCTAGCCACCACCAGCTACGAGCAGTACTTC. Residues: CASSPTLATTSYEQYF.

The chain has TRBV14 and TRBJ1-1; D possibly corresponds to TRBD1 (5 bases). V lost 2 bases, J lost 4 bases, and 14 bases lay in between. CDR3 size: 15 residues. Germline CDR1 SGHDN, CDR2 FVKESK. The CDR3 sequence: CASSQLRGRGTEAFF. DNA of the CDR3: TGTGCCAGCAGCCAACTGAGGGGTAGGGGCACTGAAGCTTTCTTT.

In the case of this clonotype: At one of its ends the junction is not consistent with the germline gene, which may arise from a read error. CDR3 sequence (DNA): TGTACCACCAGCAGAGGTAGGGACAGGGTCGAAGCTTTCTTT. Translated: CTTSRGRDRVEAFF. The chain carries TRBV15 and TRBJ1-1; 9 positions match TRBD1. This CDR3 region has 14 residues. CDR1 and CDR2 from the germline V gene are LNHNV and YYDKDF (reference sequence).

This clonotype was observed a handful of times. The CDR3 sequence: CASSGGQKNTEAFF. The CDR3 region has the DNA TGTGCCAGCAGCGGAGGCCAAAAGAACACTGAAGCTTTCTTT. V is TRBV28 and J is TRBJ1-1; no clear D. The CDR3 runs to 14 residues. Trimming shortened V by 6 bases and J by 1 base, and 12 bases separated the two germline ends. Germline CDR1 MDHEN, CDR2 SYDVKM.

In DNA, the CDR3 is TGTGCCAGCAGCTTATCGCGGGACAGGGTCAATGAGCAGTTCTTC. Its translation is CASSLSRDRVNEQFF. The chain is built from TRBV7-3 and TRBJ2-1, with 9 bases matching TRBD1. V shed 2 bases, J shed 6 bases, and the junction held 5 bases outside the gene matches. CDR1 is SGHTA, CDR2 FQGTGA, per germline. The length of the CDR3 is 15 residues.

The sample holds a few counts of this clonotype. A much larger clone differs by one base, so this may be a read error. This chain links TRBV20-1 with TRBJ2-7, with D perhaps TRBD2 (6 bases). Germline V gives CDR1 DFQATT, CDR2 SNEGSKA (reference sequence). There are 13 residues in the CDR3. CDR3 in DNA: TGCAGTGCTAGAGGGCAGGCGGACTACGAGCGGTACTTC. Protein: CSARGQADYERYF.

This clonotype was detected ten times or more. The chain has TRBV7-3 and TRBJ2-1; no clear D gene. This CDR3 is built from 13 residues. Germline CDR1 SGHTA, CDR2 FQGTGA. V was cut by 1 base and J by 2 bases, with 3 bases left in between. This CDR3 is CASSLRPYNEQFF. The DNA for the CDR3 is TGTGCCAGCAGCTTAAGACCCTACAATGAGCAGTTCTTC.

The chain combines TRBV7-9 with TRBJ2-5, with D perhaps matching TRBD1 or TRBD2 (5 bases each). CDR3 size: 16 residues. The V end lost 6 bases, the J end lost 5 bases, and 22 bases lay between the germline ends. Germline CDR1 and CDR2: SEHNR and FQNEAQ (reference sequence). The chain's CDR3 is CASSGREGTLWETQYF. As DNA, the CDR3 is TGTGCCAGCAGTGGAAGAGAAGGGACCCTATGGGAGACCCAGTACTTC.

This clonotype turned up a few times. The chain joins TRBV12-3 or TRBV12-4 to TRBJ1-2; 9 bases fit TRBD1. The CDR3 spans 13 residues. Trimming at V came to 6 bases and at J to 4 bases, leaving 3 bases not matched to a gene. The chain's CDR3 is CASSDRGTYGYTF. The CDR3 coding sequence is TGTGCCAGCAGCGACAGGGGGACCTATGGCTACACCTTC.

V is TRBV13 and J is TRBJ1-1; no definite D call. The CDR3 is 12 residues long. The germline V and J ends were trimmed by 2 bases and 9 bases, with 10 bases remaining between them. The germline V gene has CDR1 PRHDT and CDR2 FYEKMQ (reference sequence). This chain's CDR3 is CASSLFGVKAFF. DNA of the CDR3: TGTGCCAGCAGCTTATTCGGGGTAAAAGCTTTCTTT.

The chain is built from TRBV10-3 and TRBJ2-7, with 9 bases matching TRBD2. V lost 10 bases to trimming and J lost 0 bases; unmatched junction nucleotides: 10. Germline assignment: CDR1 ENHRY and CDR2 SYGVKD. The CDR3 has 15 amino acids. The CDR3 nucleotides are TGTGCCACTAGTAGCGGGGGTCAAAGCTCCTACGAGCAGTACTTC. It translates to CATSSGGQSSYEQYF.

There are a few counts of this clonotype. This rearrangement joins TRBV20-1 to TRBJ2-7; 7 nucleotides align to TRBD1. V was pared by 3 bases and J by 1 base, with 9 bases of the junction left unmatched. The CDR3 is 15 residues long. Germline assignment: CDR1 DFQATT and CDR2 SNEGSKA (reference sequence). The CDR3 sequence: CSARIRTGGSYEQYF. The CDR3 nucleotides read TGCAGTGCTAGGATCCGGACAGGAGGTTCCTACGAGCAGTACTTC.

This sequence joins TRBV7-9 and TRBJ2-1; TRBD2 agrees at 9 bases. The germline gives CDR1 SEHNR, CDR2 FQNEAQ (reference sequence). CDR3 size: 20 residues. The junction had 20 bases not matched to a gene; V was cut back by 5 bases and J by 3 bases. The CDR3 sequence: CASSPHDGASGKFIYNEQFF. As DNA, the CDR3 is TGTGCCAGCAGCCCCCATGATGGGGCTAGCGGGAAATTTATCTACAATGAGCAGTTCTTC.

The chain joins TRBV5-6 to TRBJ2-3; D possibly corresponds to TRBD2 (6 bases). The V gene lost 2 bases and the J gene lost 6 bases, with 13 bases spanning the gap. The length of the CDR3 is 14 residues. Per the germline V gene, CDR1 is SGHDT and CDR2 is YYEEEE. The CDR3 nucleotides are TGTGCCAGCAGCTTCCCCGGGACTTCGGATACGCAGTATTTT. Its translation is CASSFPGTSDTQYF.

The V and J genes are TRBV12-3 or TRBV12-4 and TRBJ1-2; TRBD1 agrees at 9 bases. The CDR3 has 14 residues. The J segment lost 3 bases and the V segment lost 6 bases, leaving 5 bases of the junction unmatched. CDR3 loop: CASSGTGRDYGYTF. The CDR3 nucleotides are TGTGCCAGCAGCGGGACAGGGAGGGACTATGGCTACACCTTC.

This clonotype turned up a few times. The chain links TRBV3-1 to TRBJ2-4; D unresolved. From germline, CDR1 is LGHDT and CDR2 YNNKEL (reference sequence). V was trimmed by 1 base and J by 13 bases, leaving 14 bases between them. The CDR3 consists of 13 residues. The CDR3 sequence: CASSQAGVGEQYF. CDR3 DNA sequence: TGTGCCAGCAGCCAAGCTGGGGTAGGAGAGCAGTACTTC.

This chain joins TRBV6-4 and TRBJ2-3, with 9 bases that match TRBD2. The CDR3 totals 16 residues. V shed 3 bases, J shed 1 base, and the junction held 5 bases outside the gene matches. Germline loops: CDR1 MRHNA, CDR2 SNTAGT. CDR3 nucleotides: TGTGCCAGCAGTGAAGGAGCGGGGGGCGGCACAGATACGCAGTATTTT. As protein: CASSEGAGGGTDTQYF.